The next 11 T cell receptor beta chains were all read from a single sample in a study of CD8 T cells in ankylosing spondylitis (dated by TCRdb to about 2017). The receptor library was made with 5' RACE. TCRdb lists the instrument as Illumina HiSeq 2500. The raw public data were reprocessed by TCRdb itself: fastp quality trimming at Q25, MiXCR clonotype calling, in-frame beta chains only. CDR3 protein sequences are deduplicated, and each keeps its most common genes and DNA. The sample has approximately 290,000 distinct CDR3 sequences on record, less than 25% of them singletons. Of the sample, roughly 3.4% falls within the top ten clones. Sequenced material: blood, either unsorted or a sorted T cell fraction (not recorded which). Receptors originate from a female donor with ankylosing spondylitis or in good health (not recorded which).

The chain carries TRBV7-8 and TRBJ2-3, with 8 bases identical to TRBD2. The CDR3 has 16 amino acids. Trimming took 3 bases from V and 4 from J; bases not matched to a gene: 9. Looked up from germline, CDR1 is SGHVS and CDR2 is FQNEAQ. CDR3 amino acids: CASSLVFSGIADTQYF. The CDR3 DNA reads TGTGCCAGCAGCTTGGTCTTTAGCGGGATAGCAGATACGCAGTATTTT.

This clonotype has only a few counts. This rearrangement joins TRBV7-9 to TRBJ1-1; D remains unclear. This CDR3 spans 13 amino acids. CDR1 is SEHNR and CDR2 is FQNEAQ in the germline V gene (reference sequence). Trimming left V 3 bases short and J 5 bases short, with 10 bases between. CDR3 in amino acids: CASSLSGWTEAFF. Written as DNA, the CDR3 is TGTGCCAGCAGCTTGTCGGGGTGGACTGAAGCTTTCTTT.

There are many counts of this clonotype. The chain recombines TRBV12-3 or TRBV12-4 with TRBJ1-2; no reliable D call. This CDR3 region has 12 residues. V lost 5 bases and J 8 bases, leaving 12 bases between the germline ends. CDR3 coding DNA: TGTGCCAGCAGTCGGGCAGCAGGCGGCTACACCTTC. The encoded protein is CASSRAAGGYTF.

Many counts were recorded for this clonotype. The V call is TRBV20-1, the J call TRBJ2-1; 10 nucleotides match TRBD2. The CDR3 runs to 16 residues. Germline V CDR1 and CDR2: DFQATT, SNEGSKA (reference sequence). V trimming: 1 base; J trimming: 6 bases; junction bases outside the gene matches: 9. The CDR3 reads CSARVPAGGPLNEQFF. CDR3 sequence (DNA): TGCAGTGCTAGAGTTCCAGCGGGAGGGCCTCTCAATGAGCAGTTCTTC.

In this sample, this clonotype turned up many times. The V and J genes are TRBV7-8 and TRBJ1-1; D is unclear. Trimming took off 5 bases at V and 1 base at J, with 14 bases between the two ends. There are 15 residues in the CDR3. CDR1 is SGHVS and CDR2 is FQNEAQ in the germline V gene. The CDR3 DNA reads as TGTGCCAGCAGCCCCCGCGTTGTATCGAACACTGAAGCTTTCTTT. It encodes CASSPRVVSNTEAFF.

This clonotype was counted only a few times. This sequence joins TRBV9 and TRBJ1-1; D possibly corresponds to TRBD1 (5 bases). Germline V gene lookup returns CDR1 SGDLS and CDR2 YYNGEE. The CDR3 runs 15 residues. V was cut by 4 bases and J by 8 bases, with 21 bases left in between. The CDR3 nucleotides read TGTGCCAGCAGCCCCCGGGGGACGGGCCAGTCCGAAGCTTTCTTT. This gives the protein CASSPRGTGQSEAFF.

The V and J genes are TRBV11-2 and TRBJ2-4; TRBD1 matches at 9 bases. The CDR3 extends over 14 amino acids. Looked up from germline, CDR1 is SGHAT and CDR2 is FQNNGV. V shed 5 bases and J 11 bases; nucleotides not matched to a gene: 10. CDR3 residues: CASSTNRGHGLQYF. CDR3 nucleotides: TGTGCCAGCAGCACTAACAGGGGGCACGGTCTTCAGTACTTC.

V is TRBV20-1 and J is TRBJ1-2; D remains ambiguous. The V end lost 0 bases, the J end lost 4 bases, and 12 bases lay between the germline ends. The CDR3 is made up of 14 amino acids. CDR1 is DFQATT, CDR2 SNEGSKA, per germline (reference sequence). DNA for the CDR3: TGCAGTGCTAGAGATCCTTGGCAGAGCTATGGCTACACCTTC. Its protein product is CSARDPWQSYGYTF.

This clonotype was seen repeatedly, ten times or more. The chain combines TRBV20-1 with TRBJ2-7; 12 bases fit TRBD2. V shed 5 bases and J 2 bases; nucleotides not matched to a gene: 1. The germline V gene encodes CDR1 DFQATT and CDR2 SNEGSKA (reference sequence). The CDR3 length is 13 residues. The CDR3 DNA reads TGCAGTGCTGGACTAGCGGGAACCTACGAGCAGTACTTC. It yields the protein CSAGLAGTYEQYF.

This clonotype has just a few counts. V is TRBV29-1 and J is TRBJ1-4, with a possible D match to TRBD1 (5 bases). Germline assignment: CDR1 SQVTM and CDR2 ANQGSEA. V lost 6 bases to trimming and J lost 2 bases, with 13 bases between them. The CDR3 contains 14 residues. The CDR3 DNA reads TGCAGCGTGGGTCCTTCAGGGACTAATGAAAAACTGTTTTTT. Amino acid sequence: CSVGPSGTNEKLFF.

The chain combines TRBV6-1 with TRBJ1-3; 7 bases agree with TRBD1. CDR1 is MNHNS, CDR2 SASEGT, per germline. This CDR3 is 17 amino acids long. Trimming at V came to 6 bases and at J to 0 bases, leaving 11 bases not matched to a gene. CDR3 nucleotide sequence: TGTGCCAGCAGCCGCCGGGACAGCCCGGCCTCTGGAAACACCATATATTTT. It encodes CASSRRDSPASGNTIYF.